This T cell receptor (beta chain) came from a study of CD8+ T cells in alopecia areata. The study, taken as a whole, reports: Higher clonality was seen in lesional scalp than in normal scalp, especially in alopecia totalis/universalis. Possibly as an HLA-related effect, TCR sharing across patients appeared less clear than in mice. Normal skin contains resident alphabeta T cells, and these are also sequenced in scalp samples.

Sequencing templates came from extracted RNA that was reverse transcribed into cDNA. Clones were sequenced by immunoSEQ multiplex PCR, and TCRdb holds only the in-frame ones, with some missing. In the table there are fewer than 4,500 clones, roughly two thirds of which are singletons. Details on this clone: Its target is unknown.

Germline CDR1 is MNHEY and CDR2 is SVGAGI. The CDR3 loop spans 13 amino acids. V dropped 5 bases and J dropped 1 base, with 8 bases sitting between them. Sample: skin. The rearrangement uses TRBV6-5 and TRBJ1-1; D remains unclear. The TCR originated in a human donor in good health. CDR3: CASSEAENTEAFF. CDR3 DNA: TGTGCCAGCAGTGAAGCGGAGAACACTGAAGCTTTCTTT.